These 21 T cell receptor beta chains were all obtained from the same sample, sequenced in a study of cytomegalovirus exposure and HLA in healthy donors. TCRdb's copy holds only in-frame clones and misses some; the assay was immunoSEQ multiplex PCR. The sample has 200,000 to 250,000 clones; approximately 83% are singletons. Material: PBMCs. The receptors stem from a woman younger than 45 in good health and CMV-seropositive.

V gene TRBV9 combines with J gene TRBJ2-2, with D unresolved. The V and J ends lost 0 bases and 5 bases respectively, with 8 bases between them. The germline V gene has CDR1 SGDLS and CDR2 YYNGEE. CDR3 size: 14 residues. The chain's CDR3 is CASSVVVGTGELFF. The CDR3 coding sequence is TGTGCCAGCAGCGTAGTGGTAGGGACCGGGGAGCTGTTTTTT.

This clone has only a few counts. The genes are TRBV2 and TRBJ2-7; TRBD1 is a possible D gene (5 bases). The CDR3 runs to 12 residues. Germline V gene data show CDR1 as SNHLY and CDR2 as FYNNEI. Trimming shortened V by 6 bases and J by 2 bases, and 8 bases separated the two germline ends. CDR3 residues: CASRQEPYEQYF. CDR3 sequence (DNA): TGTGCCAGCAGACAGGAGCCCTACGAGCAGTACTTC.

The chain combines TRBV5-1 with TRBJ1-4; the D gene is possibly TRBD1 (6 bases). Trimming took off 5 bases at V and 5 bases at J, with 16 bases between the two ends. The CDR3 contains 15 residues. Germline assignment: CDR1 SGHRS and CDR2 YFSETQ. The CDR3, as DNA: TGCGCCAGCAGTTTAGAACAGGGTCCCAATGAAAAACTGTTTTTT. The encoded protein is CASSLEQGPNEKLFF.

For the CDR3, the DNA is TGCGCCAGCAGCTTGGAGGCTAGCGGGAGATGGGATACGCAGTATTTT. It encodes CASSLEASGRWDTQYF. The rearrangement uses TRBV5-1 and TRBJ2-3; 10 bases fit TRBD2. V lost 0 bases, J lost 6 bases, and 7 bases stayed unmatched. This CDR3 comprises 16 residues. CDR1 is SGHRS, CDR2 YFSETQ, per germline.

V usage is TRBV6-6 and J usage is TRBJ1-5; D is perhaps TRBD1 (6 bases). V was cut by 6 bases and J by 1 base, with 10 bases left in between. Germline CDR1 reads MNHNY; CDR2 reads SVGAGI (reference sequence). The CDR3 sequence is 14 residues long. The CDR3, as DNA: TGTGCCAGCAGCTATCAGGGGAGCAATCAGCCCCAGCATTTT. Its protein product is CASSYQGSNQPQHF.

The J gene is TRBJ2-1, the V gene TRBV5-6; TRBD2 agrees at 7 bases. V dropped 5 bases and J dropped 7; count of bases not matched to a gene: 12. The CDR3 loop spans 15 amino acids. The germline CDR1 and CDR2 sequences are SGHDT and YYEEEE. CDR3 amino acids: CASSFFRLAGNEQFF. The CDR3 DNA is TGTGCCAGCAGTTTCTTCAGACTAGCTGGAAATGAGCAGTTCTTC.

This rearrangement joins TRBV5-5 to TRBJ1-5; 7 nucleotides match TRBD1. The CDR3 runs 13 residues. Per the germline V gene, CDR1 is SGHKS and CDR2 is YYEKEE (reference sequence). V lost 4 bases and J lost 4; bases outside the gene matches: 2. As DNA, the CDR3 is TGTGCCAGCAGCGGGACAGATAATCAGCCCCAGCATTTT. It is translated as CASSGTDNQPQHF.

The genes are TRBV7-3 and TRBJ2-7; TRBD2 matches 8 bases. This CDR3 region has 14 residues. CDR1 is SGHTA and CDR2 is FQGTGA in the germline V gene. V gave up 3 bases and J gave up 3 bases; unmatched junction bases: 4. Here the CDR3 DNA reads TGTGCCAGCAGCTTGGGGGGGACTAGCTACGAGCAGTACTTC. Translation gives CASSLGGTSYEQYF.

V is TRBV30 and J is TRBJ2-7; D is unclear. Germline CDR1 GTSNPN, CDR2 SVGIG (reference sequence). The CDR3 is 13 amino acids. V lost 5 bases and J lost 2, with 13 bases in between. CDR3 sequence reads: CAWSAPVTYEQYF. The CDR3 region has the DNA TGTGCCTGGTCCGCGCCCGTAACCTACGAGCAGTACTTC.

The chain recombines TRBV7-2 with TRBJ2-7, with 9 nucleotides matching TRBD1. CDR1 and CDR2 (germline): SGHTA, FQGNSA. After removal of 1 base from V and 3 bases from J, the junction contained 1 base not matched to a gene. CDR3 length: 14 residues. Here the CDR3 reads CASSLDRGHYEQYF. The CDR3 region has the DNA TGTGCCAGCAGCTTAGACAGGGGGCACTACGAGCAGTACTTC.

V gene TRBV7-9 combines with J gene TRBJ1-4; D not resolved. V lost 5 bases to trimming and J lost 4 bases, with 14 bases between them. The CDR3 is made up of 15 amino acids. Germline values: CDR1 SEHNR, CDR2 FQNEAQ (reference sequence). The CDR3 reads CASSGWQALNEKLFF. The CDR3 DNA reads TGTGCCAGCAGCGGTTGGCAGGCCCTTAATGAAAAACTGTTTTTT.

The chain links TRBV5-1 to TRBJ1-2; D gene unclear. The CDR3 consists of 13 residues. The V end was cut by 0 bases, the J end by 6 bases, with 9 bases between. Germline V gives CDR1 SGHRS, CDR2 YFSETQ. CDR3 coding DNA: TGCGCCAGCAGCTTGGTCAGCACTCATGGCTACACCTTC. The encoded protein is CASSLVSTHGYTF.

This CDR3 is CASFGDRNTEAFF. The CDR3 DNA reads as TGTGCCAGCTTCGGGGACAGAAACACTGAAGCTTTCTTT. The genes are TRBV2 and TRBJ1-1; 7 bases agree with TRBD1. CDR3 size: 13 residues. CDR1 is SNHLY and CDR2 is FYNNEI in the germline V gene. V shed 8 bases, J shed 2 bases, and the junction held 5 bases outside the gene matches.

The genes are TRBV27 and TRBJ1-2; 7 bases map to TRBD1. The CDR3 contains 16 residues. V was clipped by 3 bases and J by 3 bases; unmatched bases: 10. The V gene's germline CDR1 is MNHEY and CDR2 SMNVEV (reference sequence). This CDR3 is CASSLGKGGWYYGYTF. Written as DNA, the CDR3 is TGTGCCAGCAGTTTGGGCAAAGGGGGCTGGTACTATGGCTACACCTTC.

The chain uses TRBV30 and TRBJ1-1; D uncertain. CDR1 and CDR2 from the germline V gene are GTSNPN and SVGIG (reference sequence). There are 12 residues in the CDR3. V lost 2 bases, J lost 0 bases, and 4 bases lay in between. The DNA for the CDR3 is TGTGCCTGGAGTCACATGAACACTGAAGCTTTCTTT. Residues: CAWSHMNTEAFF.

The CDR3 loop reads CASSIDRGPTYEQYF. The DNA of the CDR3 is TGTGCCAGTAGTATCGACAGGGGTCCTACCTACGAGCAGTACTTC. This chain uses TRBV19 with TRBJ2-7; 8 nucleotides line up with TRBD1. V lost 3 bases to trimming and J lost 2 bases; unmatched junction nucleotides: 6. The CDR3 extends over 15 amino acids. The germline V gene has CDR1 LNHDA and CDR2 SQIVND (reference sequence).

This clone was seen just once. The V call is TRBV9, the J call TRBJ1-1, with 7 bases lining up with TRBD1. The CDR3 contains 15 residues. J gave up 6 bases and V 4 bases, and 12 bases lay outside the gene matches. CDR1 and CDR2 from the germline V gene are SGDLS and YYNGEE. In nucleotides, the CDR3 is TGTGCCAGCAGCCCACGGGACAGAGGGTCACCTGAAGCTTTCTTT. It codes for CASSPRDRGSPEAFF.

This sequence joins TRBV5-1 and TRBJ2-7; TRBD2 agrees at 9 bases. V dropped 7 bases and J dropped 2; count of bases not matched to a gene: 4. There are 13 residues in the CDR3. Germline lookup yields CDR1 SGHRS and CDR2 YFSETQ. CDR3: CASAGGLPYEQYF. The DNA of the CDR3 is TGCGCCAGCGCGGGGGGGCTGCCCTACGAGCAGTACTTC. Variable domain in full (rest from reference TRBV5-1 and TRBJ2-7): KAGVTQTPRYLIKTRGQQVTLSCSPISGHRSVSWYQQTPGQGLQFLFEYFSETQRNKGNFPGRFSGRQFSNSRSEMNVSTLELGDSALYLCASAGGLPYEQYFGPGTRLTVT.

This rearrangement joins TRBV30 to TRBJ1-1, with D unclear. The CDR3 loop spans 12 amino acids. Germline values: CDR1 GTSNPN, CDR2 SVGIG (reference sequence). Trimming removed 1 base from V and 7 bases from J, with 10 bases in between. This chain's CDR3 is CAWSELHVEAFF. CDR3 coding DNA: TGTGCCTGGAGTGAACTACATGTTGAAGCTTTCTTT.

The CDR3 nucleotides are TGTGCCCTGTTCGCGAACACCGGGGAGCTGTTTTTT. It encodes CALFANTGELFF. V usage is TRBV6-6 and J usage is TRBJ2-2; D is unclear. This CDR3 contains 12 residues. The V end was cut by 11 bases, the J end by 0 bases, with 7 bases between. Per the germline V gene, CDR1 is MNHNY and CDR2 is SVGAGI (reference sequence).

CDR3 amino acids: CASRPDTSGFSNEQFF. The CDR3 DNA is TGTGCCAGCAGACCAGACACTAGCGGTTTTAGTAATGAGCAGTTCTTC. The chain links TRBV27 to TRBJ2-1, with 8 bases fitting TRBD2. CDR3 length: 16 residues. J lost 7 bases, V lost 6 bases, and 14 bases had no gene match. Germline CDR1 is MNHEY and CDR2 is SMNVEV (reference sequence).